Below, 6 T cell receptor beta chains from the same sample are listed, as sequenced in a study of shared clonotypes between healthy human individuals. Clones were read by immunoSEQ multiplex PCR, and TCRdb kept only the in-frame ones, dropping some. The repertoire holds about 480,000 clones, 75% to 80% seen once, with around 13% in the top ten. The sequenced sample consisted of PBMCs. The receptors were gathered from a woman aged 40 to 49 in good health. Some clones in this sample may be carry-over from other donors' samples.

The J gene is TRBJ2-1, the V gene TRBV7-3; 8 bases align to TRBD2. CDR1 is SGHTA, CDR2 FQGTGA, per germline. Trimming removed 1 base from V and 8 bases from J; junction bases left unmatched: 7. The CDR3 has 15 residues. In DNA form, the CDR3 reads TGTGCCAGCAGCTTAATGGGGCTAGCGGGTTATGAGCAGTTCTTC. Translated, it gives CASSLMGLAGYEQFF.

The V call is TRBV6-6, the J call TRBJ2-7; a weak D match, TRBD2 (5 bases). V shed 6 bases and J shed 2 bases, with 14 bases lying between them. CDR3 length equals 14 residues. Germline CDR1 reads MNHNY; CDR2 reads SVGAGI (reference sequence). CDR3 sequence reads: CASSLLDSAYEQYF. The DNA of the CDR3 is TGTGCCAGCAGCTTATTGGACTCAGCCTACGAGCAGTACTTC.

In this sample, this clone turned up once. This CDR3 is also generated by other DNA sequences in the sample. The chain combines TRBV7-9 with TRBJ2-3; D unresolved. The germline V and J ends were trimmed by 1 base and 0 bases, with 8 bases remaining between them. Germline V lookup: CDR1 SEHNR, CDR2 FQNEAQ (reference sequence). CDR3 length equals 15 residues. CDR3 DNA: TGTGCCAGCAGCTTAGGCGGACCTAGCACAGATACGCAGTATTTT. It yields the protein CASSLGGPSTDTQYF.

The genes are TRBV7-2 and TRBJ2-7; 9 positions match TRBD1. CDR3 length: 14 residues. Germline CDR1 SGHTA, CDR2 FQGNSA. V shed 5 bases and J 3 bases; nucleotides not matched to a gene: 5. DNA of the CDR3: TGTGCCAGCAGCGCACAGGGGGCCAACTACGAGCAGTACTTC. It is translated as CASSAQGANYEQYF. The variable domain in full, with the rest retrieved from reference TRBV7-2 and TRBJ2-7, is GAGVSQSPSNKVTEKGKDVELRCDPISGHTALYWYRQSLGQGLEFLIYFQGNSAPDKSGLPSDRFSAERTGGSVSTLTIQRTQQEDSAVYLCASSAQGANYEQYFGPGTRLTVT.

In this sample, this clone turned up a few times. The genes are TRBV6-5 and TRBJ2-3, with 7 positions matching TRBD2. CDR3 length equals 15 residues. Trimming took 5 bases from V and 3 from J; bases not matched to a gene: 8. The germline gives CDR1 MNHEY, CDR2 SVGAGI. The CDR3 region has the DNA TGTGCCAGCAGTATGCGTGGGAGGGAAACAGATACGCAGTATTTT. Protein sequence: CASSMRGRETDTQYF.

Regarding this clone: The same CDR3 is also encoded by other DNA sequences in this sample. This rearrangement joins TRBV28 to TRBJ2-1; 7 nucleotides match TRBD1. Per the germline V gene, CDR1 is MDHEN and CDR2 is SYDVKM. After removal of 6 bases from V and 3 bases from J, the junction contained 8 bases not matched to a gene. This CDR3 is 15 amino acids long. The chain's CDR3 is CASSPLDRDYNEQFF. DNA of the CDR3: TGTGCCAGCAGCCCGTTAGACAGGGACTACAATGAGCAGTTCTTC.